This is a list of T cell receptor beta chains from one sample in a study of T cell changes during pregnancy in multiple sclerosis. Produced via immunoSEQ multiplex PCR; TCRdb's table is partial and in-frame only. Found here are tens of thousands of clones, roughly 89% of them singletons; the top ten hold more than 6%. The source material was CD8+ T cells from peripheral blood mononuclear cells, sampled before pregnancy. These receptors all come from a female donor with multiple sclerosis, enrolled in a pregnancy study. The CDR3 runs from the conserved cysteine through the conserved F or W. D genes are given only for firm matches. Size is stated for part of the rows, as once, few or many counts, or as a class when the clone is expanded.

V,J,size,D,CDR3,DNA
TRBV7-9,TRBJ2-1,once,TRBD2,CASSRLAGEDNEQFF,TGTGCCAGCAGCCGGCTAGCGGGAGAAGACAATGAGCAGTTCTTC
TRBV7-3,TRBJ2-3,-,-,CASSLLESDTQYF,TGTGCCAGCAGCTTATTAGAGTCCGATACGCAGTATTTT
TRBV25-1,TRBJ1-1,-,-,CASHQGSGAEAFF,TGTGCCAGCCATCAGGGGAGCGGGGCTGAAGCTTTCTTT
TRBV6-5,TRBJ1-1,once,-,CASSGAGENTEAFF,TGTGCCAGCAGTGGCGCGGGGGAGAACACTGAAGCTTTCTTT
TRBV5-6,TRBJ2-5,-,-,CASSSGGGSGQYF,TGTGCCAGCAGCTCTGGGGGCGGGAGTGGCCAGTACTTC
TRBV7-3,TRBJ2-1,-,TRBD1,CASSPGTVDEQFF,TGTGCCAGCAGCCCCGGGACAGTCGATGAGCAGTTCTTC
TRBV10-2,TRBJ2-3,-,-,CASSEAIGVTDTQYF,TGCGCCAGCAGTGAGGCCATAGGGGTCACAGATACGCAGTATTTT
TRBV28,TRBJ2-7,-,TRBD1,CASSPGTGIFYEQYF,TGTGCCAGCAGTCCAGGGACAGGGATATTCTACGAGCAGTACTTC
TRBV4-1,TRBJ2-7,-,TRBD1,CASSQVGQGYEQYF,TGCGCCAGCAGCCAAGTGGGACAGGGCTACGAGCAGTACTTC
TRBV5-6,TRBJ2-1,-,TRBD2,CASSPRTSGSVF,TGTGCCAGCAGCCCTCGGACTAGCGGTTCCGTCTTC
TRBV30,TRBJ1-5,-,TRBD1,CAWSPGGSNQPQHF,TGTGCCTGGAGTCCAGGGGGAAGCAATCAGCCCCAGCATTTT
TRBV2,TRBJ1-2,once,-,CASSDRVSDGYTF,TGTGCCAGCAGTGACCGTGTTTCCGATGGCTACACCTTC
TRBV2,TRBJ2-2,-,-,CASNGQPNTGELFF,TGTGCCAGCAATGGACAACCGAACACCGGGGAGCTGTTTTTT